Listed below are T cell receptor beta chains from one sample, sequenced in a study of blood T cell repertoires in COVID-19. Sequenced by immunoSEQ multiplex PCR; TCRdb stores in-frame clones only, minus some. The table has about 130,000 clones, around 85% seen once; the top ten hold more than 2.5%. The sequenced sample consisted of peripheral blood. The receptors originated from a woman older than 75 with acute or convalescent COVID-19. Each CDR3 is given with its conserved first and last residue. A D gene is named only where the DNA matches it firmly. Clone size is given for some rows only: seen once, a few or many times, or a class if the clone is expanded.

v_gene	j_gene	abundance	d_gene	CDR3aa	CDR3nt
TRBV3-1/TRBV3-2	TRBJ1-2	.	TRBD1	CASSVGQGGGYGYTF	TGTGCCAGCAGCGTGGGACAGGGAGGGGGCTATGGCTACACCTTC
TRBV18	TRBJ1-2	.	.	CASSPDRGNYGYTF	TGTGCCAGCTCACCTGATCGGGGTAACTATGGCTACACCTTC
TRBV6-2/TRBV6-3	TRBJ1-2	.	.	CASSYASGDGGYTF	TGTGCCAGCAGTTACGCCAGCGGGGATGGGGGCTACACCTTC
TRBV11-2	TRBJ1-2	.	.	CASSPGQMGYTF	TGTGCCAGCAGCCCTGGACAGATGGGCTACACCTTC
TRBV7-2	TRBJ1-2	.	.	CASSATISRAGYTF	TGTGCCAGCAGCGCCACTATCTCCAGAGCTGGCTACACCTTC
TRBV10-3	TRBJ2-1	.	TRBD2	CAISEPGLVITDEQFF	TGTGCCATCAGTGAACCGGGACTAGTTATCACGGATGAGCAGTTCTTC
TRBV24-1	TRBJ1-2	.	TRBD1	CATSDGTDYGYTF	TGTGCCACCAGTGATGGGACAGACTATGGCTACACCTTC
TRBV2	TRBJ2-5	.	.	CASTPGEQETQYF	TGTGCCAGCACACCAGGGGAGCAAGAGACCCAGTACTTC
TRBV12-3/TRBV12-4	TRBJ2-5	.	.	CASSLTGWQTQYF	TGTGCCAGCAGCCTAACAGGGTGGCAGACCCAGTACTTC
TRBV7-2	TRBJ1-1	.	.	CASSLTRDTEAFF	TGTGCCAGCAGCCTCACGAGGGACACTGAAGCTTTCTTT
TRBV19	TRBJ1-4	.	.	CASGPPGGEKLFF	TGTGCCAGTGGGCCTCCCGGGGGTGAAAAACTGTTTTTT
TRBV6-1	TRBJ1-6	.	.	CASSELGGGRSPLHF	TGTGCCAGCAGTGAACTGGGGGGTGGTAGGTCACCCCTCCACTTT
TRBV15	TRBJ2-3	.	TRBD2	CATSRRPGTSGGADTQYF	TGTGCCACCAGCAGACGACCCGGGACTAGCGGGGGGGCAGATACGCAGTATTTT
TRBV7-9	TRBJ1-6	.	.	CASSFKGGTYNSPLHF	TGTGCCAGCAGCTTCAAAGGGGGAACCTATAATTCACCCCTCCACTTT
TRBV19	TRBJ1-2	.	.	CASSIQTGNYGYTF	TGTGCCAGTAGTATTCAAACAGGGAACTATGGCTACACCTTC
TRBV9	TRBJ2-1	.	TRBD1	CASTRTGTEDYNEQFF	TGTGCCAGCACTAGGACCGGGACAGAAGACTACAATGAGCAGTTCTTC
TRBV7-9	TRBJ1-1	.	TRBD1	CASSTGTALPDTEAFF	TGTGCCAGCAGCACGGGGACAGCCCTTCCGGACACTGAAGCTTTCTTT
TRBV18	TRBJ2-7	.	TRBD1	CASSPNRGLSYEQYF	TGTGCCAGCTCACCAAACAGGGGCCTTTCCTACGAGCAGTACTTC
TRBV5-5	TRBJ2-3	.	.	CASSGRFDTQYF	TGTGCCAGCAGTGGCCGTTTTGATACGCAGTATTTT
TRBV4-3	TRBJ2-7	.	TRBD2	CASSQARGGGYEQYF	TGCGCCAGCAGCCAAGCCCGCGGGGGGGGATACGAGCAGTACTTC
TRBV5-1	TRBJ2-7	few	.	CASSLRQGWYEQYF	TGCGCCAGCAGCTTGAGGCAGGGTTGGTACGAGCAGTACTTC
TRBV9	TRBJ2-1	.	TRBD2	CASSVELAGHNEQFF	TGTGCCAGCAGCGTAGAACTAGCGGGCCACAATGAGCAGTTCTTC
TRBV19	TRBJ1-2	.	.	CASRRGGYTF	TGTGCCAGCAGGCGCGGGGGCTACACCTTC
TRBV2	TRBJ1-5	.	.	CASSVPPGPQHF	TGTGCCAGCAGTGTACCCCCAGGGCCCCAGCATTTT
TRBV2	TRBJ2-5	once	TRBD2	CASSESTSGETQYF	TGTGCCAGCAGTGAAAGTACTAGCGGAGAGACCCAGTACTTC
TRBV10-3	TRBJ2-7	.	TRBD1	CATWEGQGANYEQYF	TGTGCCACCTGGGAGGGACAGGGGGCGAACTACGAGCAGTACTTC
TRBV5-4	TRBJ2-7	.	.	CASSLDTSYEQYF	TGTGCCAGCAGCTTGGACACCTCCTACGAGCAGTACTTC
TRBV10-3	TRBJ1-2	.	TRBD1	CAILYDRASPGGYTF	TGTGCCATCTTATACGACAGGGCATCTCCTGGAGGCTACACCTTC
TRBV5-5	TRBJ2-7	once	TRBD1	CASSPQPGGYEQYF	TGTGCCAGCAGCCCGCAACCAGGGGGCTACGAGCAGTACTTC
TRBV24-1	TRBJ2-7	.	.	CATSGGTLSYEQYF	TGTGCCACCAGTGGAGGCACCCTCTCCTACGAGCAGTACTTC
TRBV6-5	TRBJ1-5	.	TRBD1	CASIQGDSLQPQHF	TGTGCCAGTATACAGGGGGATTCACTTCAGCCCCAGCATTTT
TRBV2	TRBJ2-5	.	.	CASRDREGEGETQYF	TGTGCCAGCAGGGACAGGGAGGGAGAGGGGGAGACCCAGTACTTC
TRBV7-2	TRBJ1-5	.	TRBD1	CASSLSPQGAYQPQHF	TGTGCCAGCAGCTTATCCCCTCAGGGGGCTTATCAGCCCCAGCATTTT
TRBV3-1/TRBV3-2	TRBJ2-7	.	.	CASSQGAGVEQYF	TGTGCCAGCAGCCAAGGGGCAGGGGTCGAGCAGTACTTC
TRBV3-1/TRBV3-2	TRBJ1-5	.	.	CASSQVGGVGTQPQHF	TGTGCCAGCAGCCAAGTCGGGGGGGTCGGGACTCAGCCCCAGCATTTT
TRBV2	TRBJ1-1	.	.	CASKWGWGDAKRGEAFF	TGTGCCAGCAAATGGGGATGGGGGGACGCAAAACGGGGTGAAGCTTTCTTT
TRBV19	TRBJ2-7	.	.	CASSMAGNEQYF	TGTGCCAGTAGTATGGCGGGGAACGAGCAGTACTTC